Sequencing of this T cell receptor (beta chain) was carried out in a study of T cell responses to AZD1222 COVID-19 vaccine. Profiled with immunoSEQ multiplex PCR; TCRdb holds only in-frame clones, not every one. The top ten hold about a tenth of the sample, which has tens of thousands of clones, 70% to 90% seen once. The CDR3 has 14 amino acids. V was trimmed by 11 bases and J by 7 bases, leaving 21 bases between them. Germline lookup yields CDR1 LNHDA and CDR2 SQIVND (reference sequence). Sequencing used peripheral blood, obtained on day 0 of AZD1222 vaccination. The genes are TRBV19 and TRBJ1-5, with a possible D match to TRBD1 (5 bases). This sequence was found in an adult in good health. The CDR3 coding sequence is TGTGCCGATACCGAAGGCCAGGGCGGGCAGCCCCAGCATTTT. This codes for CADTEGQGGQPQHF.